Listed here are 23 T cell receptor beta chains from one sample, sequenced in a study of Ad26.COV2.S vaccination and SARS-CoV-2 variants. Here immunoSEQ multiplex PCR was the method, and the copy in TCRdb shows in-frame clones only, minus some. Here the sample spans 350,000 to 500,000 clones, 89% being singletons. The treatment was: around 19 received Ad26.COV2.S at low or high dose, single or two shots; a few received placebo; per-sample allocation not given. Day 63 after the first injection of vaccine or placebo was the sampling time. The material was peripheral blood, obtained in a trial of Ad26.COV2.S vaccine versus placebo. The receptors come from a person aged 18-65 years who received the Ad26.COV2.S COVID-19 vaccine or a placebo.

This chain uses TRBV10-3 with TRBJ2-7, with 7 positions matching TRBD1. Germline V CDR1 and CDR2: ENHRY, SYGVKD. The V gene end was trimmed by 10 bases and the J gene end by 7 bases; junction bases not matched to a gene: 10. The CDR3 is 12 amino acids. In nucleotides, the CDR3 is TGTGCCACAAGACAGGGCGAAAAGGAGCAGTACTTC. This encodes CATRQGEKEQYF.

The V and J genes are TRBV7-2 and TRBJ1-3; D remains unclear. The length of the CDR3 is 14 residues. Germline V CDR1 and CDR2: SGHTA, FQGNSA. V lost 4 bases, J lost 5 bases, and 12 bases lay in between. CDR3 residues: CASSSDIFRNTIYF. The CDR3 DNA reads as TGTGCCAGCAGCTCCGACATATTCCGAAACACCATATATTTT.

The J gene is TRBJ1-2, the V gene TRBV7-3; D not certain. V lost 4 bases, J lost 4 bases, and 19 bases lay in between. The CDR3 spans 16 residues. Germline values: CDR1 SGHTA, CDR2 FQGTGA. The CDR3 sequence is CASSYPRAEEGYGYTF. CDR3 DNA sequence: TGTGCCAGCAGCTACCCTCGGGCGGAAGAAGGCTATGGCTACACCTTC.

The gene calls are TRBV3-1 (or the pseudogene TRBV3-2) and TRBJ1-2; no definite D call. Trimming removed 5 bases from V and 8 bases from J, with 15 bases in between. The germline CDR1 and CDR2 sequences are LGHDT and YNNKEL (reference sequence). The CDR3 has 13 residues. CDR3 loop: CASSSPRLGGYTF. The CDR3 DNA sequence: TGTGCCAGCAGCTCTCCTCGACTCGGGGGCTACACCTTC.

The chain employs TRBV6-5 and TRBJ2-7; D might be TRBD2 (5 bases). The CDR3 has 15 residues. Looked up from germline, CDR1 is MNHEY and CDR2 is SVGAGI. The V and J ends lost 7 bases and 2 bases respectively, with 18 bases between them. CDR3 loop: CASNRHGQAAYEQYF. CDR3 in DNA: TGTGCCAGCAACAGACATGGCCAAGCGGCCTACGAGCAGTACTTC.

This clone appeared a few times. J is TRBJ2-7 and V is TRBV11-3, with TRBD2 matching over 8 bases. The CDR3 length is 15 residues. Unmatched junction bases numbered 7, after V lost 5 bases and J lost 1 base. The germline gives CDR1 SGHNT, CDR2 YENEEA. In nucleotides, the CDR3 is TGTGCCAGCAGCCCCCGGGGGGGTCGGTCCTACGAGCAGTACGTC. It yields the protein CASSPRGGRSYEQYV.

The sample holds a few counts of this clone. The chain employs TRBV18 and TRBJ2-5; D is perhaps TRBD2 (6 bases). The CDR3 loop spans 15 amino acids. The V and J ends lost 6 bases and 9 bases respectively, with 23 bases between them. Germline CDR1 reads KGHSH; CDR2 reads LQKENI. Written as DNA, the CDR3 is TGTGCCAGCTCCCCTGCGGGACTGCCTAGGGAGGCCCAGTACTTC. This translates into CASSPAGLPREAQYF.

The chain combines TRBV6-6 with TRBJ1-5; maybe TRBD1 (5 bases). The CDR3 sequence is 15 residues long. The germline gives CDR1 MNHNY, CDR2 SVGAGI (reference sequence). V shed 6 bases and J shed 2 bases, with 14 bases lying between them. The CDR3 bases are TGTGCCAGCAGGCCTGGGGGGGATGGCAATCAGCCCCAGCATTTT. Translated, it gives CASRPGGDGNQPQHF.

The chain employs TRBV7-2 and TRBJ2-1; 7 bases map to TRBD1. The ends lost 2 bases at V and 8 bases at J; junction bases unmatched: 9. The length of the CDR3 is 15 residues. Germline V gene lookup returns CDR1 SGHTA and CDR2 FQGNSA. The chain's CDR3 is CASSLPPYRGDEQFF. CDR3 DNA sequence: TGTGCCAGCAGCTTACCTCCCTACAGGGGAGATGAGCAGTTCTTC.

The genes are TRBV3-1 (or the pseudogene TRBV3-2) and TRBJ2-3; tentative D call: TRBD2 (6 bases). The CDR3 sequence is 14 residues long. CDR1 LGHDT and CDR2 YNNKEL come from the germline V gene (reference sequence). The germline V and J ends were trimmed by 7 bases and 11 bases, with 22 bases remaining between them. CDR3 residues: CASTPSLTGARQYF. The CDR3 coding sequence is TGTGCCAGCACCCCCTCCTTGACGGGAGCACGGCAGTATTTT.

The chain employs TRBV20-1 and TRBJ1-1; tentative D call: TRBD1 (5 bases). The CDR3 sequence is 14 residues long. V gave up 3 bases and J gave up 1 base, with 12 bases separating them. Germline V CDR1 and CDR2: DFQATT, SNEGSKA (reference sequence). The CDR3 is CSASRGGQNTEAFF. CDR3 bases: TGCAGTGCTAGTAGGGGTGGGCAGAACACTGAAGCTTTCTTT.

The rearrangement uses TRBV7-9 and TRBJ1-1; D is unclear. In germline, CDR1 is SEHNR, CDR2 FQNEAQ (reference sequence). The CDR3 extends over 12 amino acids. V lost 0 bases, J lost 8 bases, and 7 bases lay in between. CDR3 sequence reads: CASSLAWEEAFF. The CDR3 DNA follows: TGTGCCAGCAGCTTAGCGTGGGAGGAAGCTTTCTTT.

This chain connects TRBV7-9 to TRBJ2-3; weak D call: TRBD2 (7 bases). This CDR3 has 15 amino acids. Trimming took off 1 base at V and 5 bases at J, with 13 bases between the two ends. Germline V gives CDR1 SEHNR, CDR2 FQNEAQ (reference sequence). In nucleotides, the CDR3 is TGTGCCAGCAGCTTAGGTCCGGGGGGCGTAGATACGCAGTATTTT. This codes for CASSLGPGGVDTQYF. The entire variable domain, with the rest obtained from reference TRBV7-9 and TRBJ2-3, is as follows: DTGVSQNPRHKITKRGQNVTFRCDPISEHNRLYWYRQTLGQGPEFLTYFQNEAQLEKSRLLSDRFSAERPKGSFSTLEIQRTEQGDSAMYLCASSLGPGGVDTQYFGPGTRLTVL.

J is TRBJ2-5 and V is TRBV5-4; D remains ambiguous. The CDR3 contains 14 residues. V was cut by 3 bases and J by 3 bases, with 12 bases left in between. Looked up from germline, CDR1 is SGHNT and CDR2 is YYREEE (reference sequence). CDR3 sequence: CASSSPDGKETQYF. The CDR3 nucleotides read TGTGCCAGCAGCTCACCCGACGGCAAAGAGACCCAGTACTTC. The full variable domain, completed using reference TRBV5-4 and TRBJ2-5, is ETGVTQSPTHLIKTRGQQVTLRCSSQSGHNTVSWYQQALGQGPQFIFQYYREEENGRGNFPPRFSGLQFPNYSSELNVNALELDDSALYLCASSSPDGKETQYFGPGTRLLVL.

The V gene is TRBV3-1 (or the pseudogene TRBV3-2), the J gene TRBJ2-3; D remains unclear. Germline V gene data show CDR1 as LGHDT and CDR2 as YNNKEL (reference sequence). V was shortened by 4 bases and J by 6 bases, with 14 bases between the two germline ends. This CDR3 is 14 amino acids long. The CDR3 loop is CASSRAAYRDTQYF. In DNA form, the CDR3 reads TGTGCCAGCAGCCGGGCAGCCTACCGGGATACGCAGTATTTT.

The chain uses TRBV4-2 and TRBJ2-7; 8 bases agree with TRBD1. Germline CDR1 and CDR2: LGHNA and YNFKEQ. V gave up 4 bases and J gave up 7 bases; unmatched junction bases: 12. This CDR3 contains 15 residues. The CDR3 loop is CASSPPGGDFKEQYF. DNA for the CDR3: TGTGCCAGCAGCCCCCCAGGGGGCGACTTTAAAGAGCAGTACTTC.

The chain is built from TRBV5-1 and TRBJ2-2; TRBD1 agrees at 9 bases. Germline trimming cut 5 bases from V and 4 bases from J; bases unmatched to any gene: 6. The CDR3 sequence is 15 residues long. Per the germline V gene, CDR1 is SGHRS and CDR2 is YFSETQ. The CDR3 sequence: CASSWGQGGTGELFF. The DNA of the CDR3 is TGCGCCAGCAGTTGGGGACAGGGAGGCACCGGGGAGCTGTTTTTT.

V and J are TRBV4-2 and TRBJ2-3; D is perhaps TRBD2 (5 bases). Germline values: CDR1 LGHNA, CDR2 YNFKEQ. The CDR3 totals 15 residues. Trimming took 0 bases from V and 1 from J, leaving 8 bases between them. The CDR3 loop reads CASSQDWGGTDTQYF. CDR3 in DNA: TGTGCCAGCAGCCAAGATTGGGGAGGCACAGATACGCAGTATTTT.

V is TRBV6-5 and J is TRBJ2-3; D might be TRBD2 (5 bases). The CDR3 covers 14 residues. The V gene lost 8 bases and the J gene lost 4 bases, with 16 bases spanning the gap. Germline assignment: CDR1 MNHEY and CDR2 SVGAGI. CDR3 protein: CASQPVTRSDTQYF. The CDR3 DNA is TGTGCCAGCCAACCGGTAACTAGATCAGATACGCAGTATTTT.

The chain combines TRBV6-2 or TRBV6-3 with TRBJ2-7; 7 nucleotides match TRBD1. CDR1 and CDR2 (germline): MNHEY, SVGEGT. The CDR3 is 15 residues long. V was clipped by 2 bases and J by 3 bases; unmatched bases: 7. CDR3 residues: CASSYLRDSFYEQYF. DNA of the CDR3: TGTGCCAGCAGTTACCTCCGGGACAGTTTCTACGAGCAGTACTTC.

This chain uses TRBV27 with TRBJ2-5, with TRBD1 matching 7 bases. This CDR3 region has 13 residues. With 10 bases clipped from V and 2 bases from J, the junction kept 7 bases outside the gene matches. Germline V gene sequence: CDR1 MNHEY, CDR2 SMNVEV (reference sequence). This CDR3 reads CATLGQEQETQYF. The CDR3 DNA sequence: TGTGCCACCCTAGGACAGGAGCAAGAGACCCAGTACTTC.

The chain uses TRBV21-1 and TRBJ1-1. TRBV21-1 is noted as a pseudogene. The CDR3 length is 18 residues. This CDR3 reads CASSKWLRLSGWCAEAFF. The CDR3 region has the DNA TGTGCCAGCAGCAAATGGCTGAGACTTAGTGGATGGTGCGCTGAAGCTTTCTTT.

V usage is TRBV13 and J usage is TRBJ2-1; possibly TRBD1 for D (5 bases). This CDR3 is built from 15 residues. The V gene's germline CDR1 is PRHDT and CDR2 FYEKMQ (reference sequence). Between the trimmed V and J ends, which lost 5 bases and 4 bases, there was a span of 15 bases. CDR3 sequence reads: CASSPQGLGYNEQFF. The CDR3 nucleotides are TGTGCCAGCAGCCCTCAGGGATTAGGGTACAATGAGCAGTTCTTC.